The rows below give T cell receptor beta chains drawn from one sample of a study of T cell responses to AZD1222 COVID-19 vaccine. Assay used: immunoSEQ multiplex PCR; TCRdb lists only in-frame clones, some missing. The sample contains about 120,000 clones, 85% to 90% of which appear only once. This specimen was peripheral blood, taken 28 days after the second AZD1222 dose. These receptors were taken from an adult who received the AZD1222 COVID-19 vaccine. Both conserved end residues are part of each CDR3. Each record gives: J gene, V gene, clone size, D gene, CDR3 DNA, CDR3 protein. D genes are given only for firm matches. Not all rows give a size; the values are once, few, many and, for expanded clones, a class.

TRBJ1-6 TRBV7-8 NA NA TGTGCCAGCAGCTTAGTCCGGGGTGGTTCACCCCTCCACTTT CASSLVRGGSPLHF
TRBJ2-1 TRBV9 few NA TGTGCCAGCAGCGGGCGCCCCACCGGGTCGAATGAGCAGTTCTTC CASSGRPTGSNEQFF
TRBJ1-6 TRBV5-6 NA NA TGTGCCAGCAGCTTTAAGCCTACCTATAATTCACCCCTCCACTTT CASSFKPTYNSPLHF
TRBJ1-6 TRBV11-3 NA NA TGTGCCAGTGGGATTACGGGGTCACCCCTCCACTTT CASGITGSPLHF
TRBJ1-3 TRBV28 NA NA TGTGCCAGCCCCCCCGGAGGAAACACCATATATTTT CASPPGGNTIYF
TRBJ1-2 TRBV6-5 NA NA TGTGCCAGCAGCCCCGGGACGGCCCGCGATGGCTACACCTTC CASSPGTARDGYTF
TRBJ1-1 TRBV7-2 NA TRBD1 TGTGCCAGCTCGCGGGACAGTTACACTGAAGCTTTCTTT CASSRDSYTEAFF
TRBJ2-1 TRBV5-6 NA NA TGTGCCAGCAGCTTTACAGTGGGGGTGGGTAATGAGCAGTTCTTC CASSFTVGVGNEQFF
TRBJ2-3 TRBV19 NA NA TGTGCCAGTAGTATGGGGGGGCGGAGCACAGATACGCAGTATTTT CASSMGGRSTDTQYF
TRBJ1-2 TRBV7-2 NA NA TGTGCCAGCAGCTTAGGGTTGAGGGCTGGCTACACCTTC CASSLGLRAGYTF
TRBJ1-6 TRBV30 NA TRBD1 TGTGCCTGGAGTTTGAGGACAGGGGCATCACCCCTCCACTTT CAWSLRTGASPLHF
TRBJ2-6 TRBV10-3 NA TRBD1 TGTGCCATCCCGACGACAGGGTTCACTAGCTCTGGGGCCAACGTCCTGACTTTC CAIPTTGFTSSGANVLTF
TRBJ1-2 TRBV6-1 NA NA TGTGCCAGCAGTGAAGAAGGATGGGACACCGCTAACTATGGCTACACCTTC CASSEEGWDTANYGYTF
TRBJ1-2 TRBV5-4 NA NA TGTGCCAGCAGCTGGGGGGGGACTAACTATGGCTACACCTTC CASSWGGTNYGYTF
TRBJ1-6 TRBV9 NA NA TGTGCCAGCAGCCTCCAACCTTCAGGAGATCATTCACCCCTCCACTTT CASSLQPSGDHSPLHF
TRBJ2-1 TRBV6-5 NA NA TGTGCCAGCAGTTACTCATTAGGAGATGAGCAGTTCTTC CASSYSLGDEQFF
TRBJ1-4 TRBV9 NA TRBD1 TGTGCCAGCAGCGATACAGGGGCAAGGGGTGAAAAACTGTTTTTT CASSDTGARGEKLFF
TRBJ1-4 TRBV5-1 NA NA TGCGCCAGCAGCGGCGGACCCTCAACTAATGAAAAACTGTTTTTT CASSGGPSTNEKLFF
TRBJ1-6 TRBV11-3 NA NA TGTGCCAGCAGCTCGGTCAGTTATTCACCCCTCCACTTT CASSSVSYSPLHF
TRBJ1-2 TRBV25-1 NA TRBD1 TGTGCCAGCAGACCAACAGGGGGTGGGTATGGCTACACCTTC CASRPTGGGYGYTF
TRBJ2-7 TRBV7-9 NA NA TGTGCCAGCAGCTTACCACAGGGTGGTTACTACGAGCAGTACTTC CASSLPQGGYYEQYF
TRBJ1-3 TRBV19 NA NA TGTGCCAGTAGTAAAGAAGGACGGAGCTCTGGAAACACCATATATTTT CASSKEGRSSGNTIYF
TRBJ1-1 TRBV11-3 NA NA TGTGCCAGCAGCCAAGAAGGGAGCACTGAAGCTTTCTTT CASSQEGSTEAFF